The 14 T cell receptor beta chains in this list originate from one sample, sequenced in a study of T cells in localized non-small cell lung cancer. Assay used: immunoSEQ multiplex PCR; TCRdb lists only in-frame clones, some missing. The table includes about 60,000 clones, 90% detected once. Material: peripheral blood, obtained before any cancer treatment. These receptors came from a woman between 35 and 70 years old with stage I lung adenocarcinoma.

The chain uses TRBV28 and TRBJ1-5, with 7 bases lining up with TRBD1. Germline V gene data show CDR1 as MDHEN and CDR2 as SYDVKM. V lost 7 bases, J lost 4 bases, and 10 bases stayed unmatched. There are 15 residues in the CDR3. The CDR3: CASKGAAEGNQPQHF. CDR3 DNA sequence: TGTGCCAGCAAGGGGGCGGCCGAGGGAAATCAGCCCCAGCATTTT.

The chain uses TRBV6-6 and TRBJ2-7, with D maybe TRBD1 (6 bases). This CDR3 comprises 13 residues. The germline CDR1 and CDR2 sequences are MNHNY and SVGAGI (reference sequence). Trimming stripped 0 bases from V and 5 bases from J, with 8 bases between. The CDR3 DNA reads as TGTGCCAGCAGTTACTCTAGGGACAACGAGCAGTACTTC. Translation gives CASSYSRDNEQYF.

This chain uses TRBV11-2 with TRBJ1-1, with 8 bases identical to TRBD1. CDR1 is SGHAT, CDR2 FQNNGV, per germline. The junction had 6 bases not matched to a gene; V was cut back by 5 bases and J by 4 bases. This CDR3 has 14 amino acids. The CDR3 nucleotides are TGTGCCAGCAGCACGGACAGGGTGGGCACTGAAGCTTTCTTT. Encoded protein: CASSTDRVGTEAFF.

This clone was seen once. The J gene is TRBJ1-4, the V gene TRBV9; D unresolved. CDR1 is SGDLS and CDR2 is YYNGEE in the germline V gene. This CDR3 region has 14 residues. Trimming shortened V by 0 bases and J by 0 bases, and 3 bases separated the two germline ends. The CDR3 reads CASSVGSTNEKLFF. DNA of the CDR3: TGTGCCAGCAGCGTAGGGTCAACTAATGAAAAACTGTTTTTT.

This chain uses TRBV5-1 with TRBJ1-3, with 8 nucleotides matching TRBD1. The germline gives CDR1 SGHRS, CDR2 YFSETQ. V lost 1 base to trimming and J lost 2 bases; unmatched junction nucleotides: 2. The length of the CDR3 is 15 residues. The CDR3 DNA follows: TGCGCCAGCAGCTTGTCAGGGGGCACTGGAAACACCATATATTTT. This translates into CASSLSGGTGNTIYF.

The chain joins TRBV7-8 to TRBJ2-1; possible D gene TRBD2, 6 bases. Germline loops: CDR1 SGHVS, CDR2 FQNEAQ. V was shortened by 0 bases and J by 8 bases, with 14 bases between the two germline ends. The CDR3 spans 15 residues. The CDR3 reads CASSLAFTSSHEQFF. CDR3 in DNA: TGTGCCAGCAGCTTAGCATTTACTAGCTCCCATGAGCAGTTCTTC.

The rearrangement links TRBV6-5 to TRBJ2-2; perhaps TRBD1 as D (6 bases). The V gene's germline CDR1 is MNHEY and CDR2 SVGAGI. The V end lost 0 bases, the J end lost 3 bases, and 11 bases lay between the germline ends. There are 16 residues in the CDR3. The CDR3 loop is CASSYSDSRYTGELFF. The CDR3 DNA reads TGTGCCAGCAGTTACTCGGACAGCCGATACACCGGGGAGCTGTTTTTT.

This clone was picked up a small number of times. V usage is TRBV6-5 and J usage is TRBJ1-5; a possible D gene is TRBD1 (5 bases). The germline V gene encodes CDR1 MNHEY and CDR2 SVGAGI. The CDR3 consists of 12 residues. Trimming pared 5 bases from V and 12 bases from J, leaving 14 bases between. CDR3 nucleotide sequence: TGTGCCAGCAGTCCCGGAACGGGGCTCCAGCATTTT. Its translation: CASSPGTGLQHF.

The gene calls are TRBV7-3 and TRBJ2-1; 11 bases are shared with TRBD2. The germline CDR1 and CDR2 sequences are SGHTA and FQGTGA. CDR3 length: 14 residues. The ends lost 3 bases at V and 7 bases at J; junction bases unmatched: 2. The CDR3 DNA is TGTGCCAGCAGCTTTGGGACTAGCGGTAATGAGCAGTTCTTC. It is translated as CASSFGTSGNEQFF.

The rearrangement links TRBV4-3 to TRBJ1-4, with D unresolved. The CDR3 is 15 amino acids. Germline-derived CDR1 and CDR2 are LGHNA and YSLEER. V dropped 3 bases and J dropped 3 bases, with 11 bases sitting between them. The CDR3 coding sequence is TGCGCCAGCAGCCAGGGGTTCTCCTCTAATGAAAAACTGTTTTTT. Amino acid sequence: CASSQGFSSNEKLFF.

In its sample, this clone was seen once. CDR3 bases: TGTGCCAGCAACGGCGGGGAGCTGTTTTTT. Translation: CASNGGELFF. This sequence joins TRBV28 and TRBJ2-2; D uncertain. Between the trimmed V and J ends, which lost 7 bases and 7 bases, there was a span of 4 bases. CDR3 size: 10 residues. Germline V gene lookup returns CDR1 MDHEN and CDR2 SYDVKM.

The chain has TRBV6-5 and TRBJ1-5, with D perhaps matching TRBD1 (5 bases). The CDR3 length is 14 residues. The germline gives CDR1 MNHEY, CDR2 SVGAGI. V lost 4 bases and J lost 4, with 11 bases in between. In nucleotides, the CDR3 is TGTGCCAGCAGTTCGGGGGGTATTAATCAGCCCCAGCATTTT. Translation gives CASSSGGINQPQHF.

The table lists this clone with a few counts. The rearrangement joins TRBV29-1 to TRBJ2-1, with D possibly TRBD2 on 5 matching bases. Per the germline V gene, CDR1 is SQVTM and CDR2 is ANQGSEA. This CDR3 has 13 residues. Trimming removed 0 bases at V and 7 bases at J, with 10 bases between. CDR3 sequence reads: CSVEDWGVNEQFF. Written as DNA, the CDR3 is TGCAGCGTTGAAGATTGGGGAGTAAATGAGCAGTTCTTC.

The genes are TRBV6-1 and TRBJ2-2, with D possibly being TRBD1 (5 bases). Per germline, CDR1 MNHNS and CDR2 SASEGT. This CDR3 contains 15 residues. V was pared by 3 bases and J by 0 bases, with 8 bases between. In DNA, the CDR3 is TGTGCCAGCAGTGATAAGGGGTCGAACACCGGGGAGCTGTTTTTT. Translated, it gives CASSDKGSNTGELFF.